A single sample gave rise to the 15 T cell receptor delta chains below, sequenced in a study of gamma-delta chains in newborns, infants, children. TCRdb processed the reads again with the CATT caller. Of 3,900 or so delta-chain clones in the sample, around 36% were seen once. Input material: blood. These receptors all stem from a child who received the measles vaccine.

This sequence joins TRDV1 and TRDJ1; D is unresolved. The germline CDR1 and CDR2 sequences are TSWWSYY and QGS. V lost 2 bases to trimming and J lost 0 bases, with 13 bases between them. There are 16 residues in the CDR3. The CDR3 coding sequence is TGTGCTCTTGGGGAAGAGGAGTCCCACTACACCGATAAACTCATCTTT. It encodes CALGEEESHYTDKLIF.

To note about this clone: A far larger clone differs by one base, so this is likely a read error. The chain uses TRDV1 and TRDJ1; maybe TRDD3 (6 bases). In germline, CDR1 is TSWWSYY, CDR2 QGS. This CDR3 contains 20 residues. V gave up 8 bases and J gave up 0 bases, with 31 bases separating them. DNA of the CDR3: TGTGCTCTTATACTCCCTCCTAGTGAGTACTGGGACCCGCACACCGATAAACTCATCTTT. It encodes CALILPPSEYWDPHTDKLIF.

This clone was observed a few times. The chain couples TRDV2 to TRDJ3; 13 nucleotides agree with TRDD3. Germline V CDR1 and CDR2: GEAIGNYY, EKD. Trimming cost V 1 base and J 0 bases; bases outside gene matches: 11. The CDR3 is 22 residues long. Here the CDR3 DNA reads TGTGCCTGTGACACTCTCCTACTGGGGGATACGCTTAGCTCCTGGGACACCCGACAGATGTTTTTC. This codes for CACDTLLLGDTLSSWDTRQMFF.

The table lists this clone with a few counts. The rearrangement joins TRDV3 to TRDJ1, with 7 bases lining up with TRDD3. The CDR3 covers 13 residues. Germline loops: CDR1 TVYSNPD, CDR2 GDNSRS (reference sequence). Unmatched junction bases numbered 8, after V lost 4 bases and J lost 3 bases. The CDR3 loop is CASSGYYPDKLIF. The CDR3 nucleotides read TGTGCCTCGTCGGGATACTACCCCGATAAACTCATCTTT. Combining the CDR3 with reference TRDV3 and TRDJ1 gives the whole variable domain CDKVTQSSPDQTVASGSEVVLLCTYDTVYSNPDLFWYRIRPDYSFQFVFYGDNSRSEGADFTQGRFSVKHILTQKAFHLVISPVRTEDSATYYCASSGYYPDKLIFGKGTRVTVEP.

This chain connects TRDV1 to TRDJ1; 11 positions match TRDD3. J gave up 0 bases and V 1 base, and 31 bases lay outside the gene matches. Germline V gene data show CDR1 as TSWWSYY and CDR2 as QGS. CDR3 size: 26 residues. For the CDR3, the DNA is TGTGCTCTTGGGGAACAGGGGGGGGATTTTCGGTACTGGGGGATAAAACCCCTCACGTACACCGATAAACTCATCTTT. This translates into CALGEQGGDFRYWGIKPLTYTDKLIF.

This rearrangement joins TRAV29/DV5 to TRDJ1, with D perhaps given as TRDD2 or TRDD3 (8 bases each). The V end lost 1 base, the J end lost 0 bases, and 34 bases lay between the germline ends. CDR3 size: 22 residues. Germline lookup yields CDR1 NSMFDY and CDR2 ISSIKDK. For the CDR3, the DNA is TGTGCAGCAAGCCACCCGCTTCCTACGGCGAGTTGGGGGATCCTGTACACCGATAAACTCATCTTT. Its protein is CAASHPLPTASWGILYTDKLIF.

The CDR3 here is CALGELSGKTPGGYKSSWDTRQMFF. CDR3 nucleotides: TGTGCTCTTGGGGAACTATCCGGAAAGACGCCTGGGGGATACAAGAGCTCCTGGGACACCCGACAGATGTTTTTC. V usage is TRDV1 and J usage is TRDJ3; 11 nucleotides line up with TRDD3. The CDR3 runs 25 residues. Trimming removed 0 bases from V and 0 bases from J; junction bases left unmatched: 19. Germline CDR1 is TSWWSYY and CDR2 is QGS.

This clone was counted between two and nine times. CDR3 region: CARAPIRYTDKLIF. The CDR3 DNA is TGTGCCCGGGCCCCGATCAGGTACACCGATAAACTCATCTTT. This chain joins TRDV3 and TRDJ1; D gene unclear. Germline V gene lookup returns CDR1 TVYSNPD and CDR2 GDNSRS (reference sequence). Trimming took 5 bases from V and 0 from J, leaving 16 bases between them. The CDR3 consists of 14 residues.

With regard to this clone: This sequence may be a read error, since a much larger clone differs from it by one base. The CDR3 DNA sequence: TGTGCCTGTGACACTGGGGGATACGGGAGACTCATCTTT. Protein: CACDTGGYGRLIF. The J gene is TRDJ1, the V gene TRDV2, with 11 bases that match TRDD3. Germline V gene sequence: CDR1 GEAIGNYY, CDR2 EKD. The CDR3 runs 13 residues. J gave up 10 bases and V 1 base, and 4 bases lay outside the gene matches.

This chain uses TRDV1 with TRDJ1, with 11 bases identical to TRDD3. Losses at the gene ends were 2 bases for V and 11 bases for J; bases not matched to a gene: 34. Per germline, CDR1 TSWWSYY and CDR2 QGS. The CDR3 is made up of 23 amino acids. CDR3 coding DNA: TGTGCTCTTGGGGAAGTTCACGTTCCGGCCCGTTTCGGATGGTTACTGGGGGATAGGAGGCTCATCTTT. Translating it yields CALGEVHVPARFGWLLGDRRLIF.

This clone was observed a few times. The genes are TRDV3 and TRDJ1; 7 bases align to TRDD3. J gave up 2 bases and V 3 bases, and 21 bases lay outside the gene matches. The CDR3 spans 18 residues. CDR1 is TVYSNPD, CDR2 GDNSRS, per germline (reference sequence). CDR3 residues: CAFIPPITGVCLTDKLIF. The CDR3 DNA reads as TGTGCCTTCATCCCCCCTATTACTGGGGTATGCTTAACCGATAAACTCATCTTT.

This clone was picked up a small number of times. J is TRDJ1 and V is TRDV1; 7 nucleotides align to TRDD3. The germline gives CDR1 TSWWSYY, CDR2 QGS. This CDR3 is built from 20 residues. Trimming at V came to 0 bases and at J to 6 bases, leaving 22 bases not matched to a gene. The CDR3: CALGELRGTPITYWGHKLIF. DNA of the CDR3: TGTGCTCTTGGGGAACTTAGGGGAACCCCAATTACATACTGGGGCCATAAACTCATCTTT.

Within the sample, this clone is medium-sized (0.01 to 0.1%). This sequence joins TRDV1 and TRDJ1; 7 bases map to TRDD3. Germline V gene sequence: CDR1 TSWWSYY, CDR2 QGS. There are 22 residues in the CDR3. V was pared by 0 bases and J by 0 bases, with 22 bases of the junction left unmatched. This CDR3 is CALGELSQLRYLLGSYTDKLIF. The CDR3 DNA sequence: TGTGCTCTTGGGGAACTATCCCAACTTCGTTATCTACTGGGGTCGTACACCGATAAACTCATCTTT.

In this sample, this clone is large. V and J are TRDV2 and TRDJ1, with 8 bases matching TRDD3. CDR1 is GEAIGNYY and CDR2 is EKD in the germline V gene. J was trimmed by 0 bases and V by 7 bases; bases with no gene match: 21. The CDR3 has 19 residues. DNA for the CDR3: TGTGCCTGGGACCACTTACTGGGGGGAAAAGAACCGTACACCGATAAACTCATCTTT. It is translated as CAWDHLLGGKEPYTDKLIF.

On this clone: A much larger clonotype is one base distant, so this may be a read error. This same CDR3 is encoded by further DNA sequences in the sample. The rearrangement links TRAV29/DV5 to TRDJ1; 8 bases fit TRDD2. This CDR3 spans 11 amino acids. With 5 bases clipped from V and 11 bases from J, the junction kept 8 bases outside the gene matches. Germline V gives CDR1 NSMFDY, CDR2 ISSIKDK. The CDR3 is CAASTFLTLIF. The DNA for the CDR3 is TGTGCAGCGAGCACCTTCCTAACGCTCATCTTT.